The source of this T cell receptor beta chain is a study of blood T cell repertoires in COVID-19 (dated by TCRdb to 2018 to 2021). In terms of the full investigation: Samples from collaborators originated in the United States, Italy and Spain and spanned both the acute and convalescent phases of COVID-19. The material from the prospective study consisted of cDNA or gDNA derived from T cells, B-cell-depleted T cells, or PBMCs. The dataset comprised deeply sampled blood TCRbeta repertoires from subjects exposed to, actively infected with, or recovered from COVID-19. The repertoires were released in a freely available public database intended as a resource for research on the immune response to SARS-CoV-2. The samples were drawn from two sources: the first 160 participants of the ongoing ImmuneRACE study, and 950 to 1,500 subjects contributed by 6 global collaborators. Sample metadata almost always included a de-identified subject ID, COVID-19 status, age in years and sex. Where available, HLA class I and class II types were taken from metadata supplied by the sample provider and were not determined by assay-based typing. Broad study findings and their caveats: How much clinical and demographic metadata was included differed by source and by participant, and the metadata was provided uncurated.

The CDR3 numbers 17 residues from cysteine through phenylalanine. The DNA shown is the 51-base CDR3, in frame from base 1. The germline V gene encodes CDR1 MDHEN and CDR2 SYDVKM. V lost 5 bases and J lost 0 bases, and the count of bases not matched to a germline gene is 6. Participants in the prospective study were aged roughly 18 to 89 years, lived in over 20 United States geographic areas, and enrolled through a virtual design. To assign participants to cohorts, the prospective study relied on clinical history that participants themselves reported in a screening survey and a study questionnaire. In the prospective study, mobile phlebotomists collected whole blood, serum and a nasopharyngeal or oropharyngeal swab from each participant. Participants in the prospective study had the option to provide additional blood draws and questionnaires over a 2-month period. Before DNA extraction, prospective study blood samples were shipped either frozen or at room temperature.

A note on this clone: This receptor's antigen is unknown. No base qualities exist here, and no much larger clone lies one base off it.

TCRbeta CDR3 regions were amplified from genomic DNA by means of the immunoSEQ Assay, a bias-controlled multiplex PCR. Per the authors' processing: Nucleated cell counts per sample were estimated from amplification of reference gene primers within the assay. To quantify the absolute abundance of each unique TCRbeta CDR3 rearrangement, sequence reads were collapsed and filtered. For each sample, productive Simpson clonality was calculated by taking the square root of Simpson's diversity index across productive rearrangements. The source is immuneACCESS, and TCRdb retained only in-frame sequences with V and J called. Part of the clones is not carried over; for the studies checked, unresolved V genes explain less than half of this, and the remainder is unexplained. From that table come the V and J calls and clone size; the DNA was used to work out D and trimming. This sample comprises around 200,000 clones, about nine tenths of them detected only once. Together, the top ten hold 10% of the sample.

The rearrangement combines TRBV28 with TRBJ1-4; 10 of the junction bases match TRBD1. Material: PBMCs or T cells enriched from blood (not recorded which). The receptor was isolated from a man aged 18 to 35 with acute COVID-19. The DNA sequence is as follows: TGTGCCAGCAGTCTCGGACAGGGGGGGTCAACTAATGAAAAACTGTTTTTT. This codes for CASSLGQGGSTNEKLFF.